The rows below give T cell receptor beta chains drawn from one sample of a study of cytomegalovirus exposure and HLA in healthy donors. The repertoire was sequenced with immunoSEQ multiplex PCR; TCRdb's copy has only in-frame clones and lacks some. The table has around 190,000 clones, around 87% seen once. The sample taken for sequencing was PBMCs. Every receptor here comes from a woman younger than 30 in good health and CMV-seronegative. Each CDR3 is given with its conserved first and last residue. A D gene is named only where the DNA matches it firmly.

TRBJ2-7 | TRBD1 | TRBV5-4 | CASSLGGQGRSYEQYF | TGTGCCAGCAGCTTGGGTGGACAGGGTCGGTCCTACGAGCAGTACTTC
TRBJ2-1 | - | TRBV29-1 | CSLPGTTDCNEQFF | TGCAGCCTACCAGGGACAACGGACTGCAATGAGCAGTTCTTC
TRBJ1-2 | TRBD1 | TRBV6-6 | CASSYSGGTGGRGYTF | TGTGCCAGCAGTTACTCGGGCGGGACAGGGGGTCGAGGCTACACCTTC
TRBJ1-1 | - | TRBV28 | CASSLGGAKNTEAFF | TGTGCCAGCAGTTTAGGGGGGGCGAAGAACACTGAAGCTTTCTTT
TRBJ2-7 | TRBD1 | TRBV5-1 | CASSPRQGASYEQYF | TGCGCCAGCAGCCCTCGACAGGGGGCCTCCTACGAGCAGTACTTC
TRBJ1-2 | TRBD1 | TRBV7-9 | CASSSTIGQGDFYGYTF | TGTGCCAGCAGCTCCACCATAGGACAGGGGGACTTCTATGGCTACACCTTC
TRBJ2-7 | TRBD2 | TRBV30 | CAWSGVLAGREQYF | TGTGCCTGGAGTGGTGTACTAGCGGGGCGCGAGCAGTACTTC
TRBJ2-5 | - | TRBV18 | CASSPTWVVQETQYF | TGTGCCAGCTCACCGACTTGGGTGGTCCAAGAGACCCAGTACTTC
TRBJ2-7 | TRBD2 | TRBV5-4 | CASSSGLAGGEQYF | TGTGCCAGCAGCTCGGGACTAGCGGGGGGGGAGCAGTACTTC
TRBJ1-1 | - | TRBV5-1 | CASSFQRNTEAFF | TGCGCCAGCAGCTTCCAGCGTAACACTGAAGCTTTCTTT
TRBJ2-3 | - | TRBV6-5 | CASSYSTGSTDTQYF | TGTGCCAGCAGTTACTCTACCGGGAGCACAGATACGCAGTATTTT
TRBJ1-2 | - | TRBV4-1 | CASSQETPYNYGYTF | TGCGCCAGCAGCCAAGAGACTCCTTATAACTATGGCTACACCTTC
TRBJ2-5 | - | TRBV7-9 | CASSINLAGETQYF | TGTGCCAGCAGCATCAACTTGGCGGGAGAGACCCAGTACTTC
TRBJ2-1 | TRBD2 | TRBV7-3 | CASSSGTSGQQFF | TGTGCCAGCAGCTCCGGGACTAGCGGGCAGCAGTTCTTC
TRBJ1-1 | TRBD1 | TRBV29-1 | CSAGTGVATEAFF | TGCAGCGCCGGGACAGGGGTGGCCACTGAAGCTTTCTTT
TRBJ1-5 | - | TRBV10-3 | CAISESADQPQHF | TGTGCCATCAGTGAGTCAGCGGATCAGCCCCAGCATTTT
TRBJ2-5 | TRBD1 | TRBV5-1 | CASSLTGTVQETQYF | TGCGCCAGCAGCTTAACCGGGACAGTTCAAGAGACCCAGTACTTC
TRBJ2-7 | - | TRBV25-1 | CASTVGGGGGTGEQYF | TGTGCCAGCACCGTCGGAGGGGGCGGGGGGACGGGCGAGCAGTACTTC
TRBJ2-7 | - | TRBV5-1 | CASSLAGLEAYEQYF | TGCGCCAGCAGCTTGGCGGGACTGGAGGCCTACGAGCAGTACTTC
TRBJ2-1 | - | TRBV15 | CATSRDLGGANEQFF | TGTGCCACCAGCAGAGATCTGGGAGGAGCCAATGAGCAGTTCTTC